The 15 T cell receptor beta chains listed next were all sequenced from one sample in a study of cytomegalovirus exposure and HLA in healthy donors. Primers: 60 Vbeta forward and 13 Jbeta reverse. Clones were sequenced by immunoSEQ multiplex PCR, and TCRdb holds only the in-frame ones, with some missing. The data hold about 98,000 clones, with roughly 70% observed a single time. Input material: PBMCs. Source of these receptors: a man over 45 in good health and CMV-seronegative.

This rearrangement joins TRBV5-6 to TRBJ1-2; the D is unclear. Trimming pared 3 bases from V and 4 bases from J, leaving 16 bases between. The CDR3 is 15 residues long. Germline V lookup: CDR1 SGHDT, CDR2 YYEEEE. In DNA, the CDR3 is TGTGCCAGCAGCTCGGCTTTGAACAGACCCTATGGCTACACCTTC. This sequence encodes CASSSALNRPYGYTF.

The V and J genes are TRBV7-9 and TRBJ1-4, with 7 bases lining up with TRBD1. The germline CDR1 and CDR2 sequences are SEHNR and FQNEAQ (reference sequence). The ends lost 2 bases at V and 0 bases at J; junction bases unmatched: 3. This CDR3 is built from 16 residues. The CDR3 region is CASSLTGDATNEKLFF. The CDR3 coding sequence is TGTGCCAGCAGCTTAACAGGGGACGCAACTAATGAAAAACTGTTTTTT.

This clone was observed a handful of times. The rearrangement joins TRBV13 to TRBJ2-2; the match to TRBD1 covers 7 bases. The CDR3 spans 15 residues. The germline gives CDR1 PRHDT, CDR2 FYEKMQ (reference sequence). The ends lost 0 bases at V and 6 bases at J; junction bases unmatched: 4. The CDR3 DNA reads TGTGCCAGCAGCTTAGGGACAGGGCGCCCCGGGGAGCTGTTTTTT. It translates to CASSLGTGRPGELFF.

On this clone: One end of the junction fails to match germline, which may point to a read error. This chain connects TRBV7-9 to TRBJ2-5; 8 bases match TRBD2. The end of the DNA aligns better with TRBJ2-7, so the J call may be wrong. CDR1 is SEHNR, CDR2 FQNEAQ, per germline (reference sequence). This CDR3 is 16 amino acids long. The CDR3 sequence is CSSSLEGGRTGHEQYF. CDR3 bases: TGTTCCAGCAGCTTAGAAGGCGGGAGGACTGGTCACGAGCAGTACTTC.

This chain connects TRBV2 to TRBJ2-1; 8 bases fit TRBD2. CDR1 and CDR2 (germline): SNHLY, FYNNEI. This CDR3 comprises 15 residues. Unmatched junction bases numbered 4, after V lost 3 bases and J lost 3 bases. This chain's CDR3 is CASSDQSGSYNEQFF. CDR3 sequence (DNA): TGTGCCAGCAGTGATCAGAGCGGGAGCTACAATGAGCAGTTCTTC.

The chain carries TRBV5-1 and TRBJ2-7; TRBD2 matches 12 bases. V was clipped by 4 bases and J by 4 bases; unmatched bases: 3. The CDR3 consists of 14 residues. Germline values: CDR1 SGHRS, CDR2 YFSETQ. CDR3 sequence (DNA): TGCGCCAGCAGCCCGGGACTAGCGGGTTACGAGCAGTACTTC. This encodes CASSPGLAGYEQYF.

The sample holds a few counts of this clone. The sample holds other DNA sequences that translate to the same CDR3. V and J are TRBV2 and TRBJ2-1, with 8 bases fitting TRBD1. The V gene's germline CDR1 is SNHLY and CDR2 FYNNEI. With 3 bases clipped from V and 5 bases from J, the junction kept 6 bases outside the gene matches. This CDR3 contains 15 residues. In nucleotides, the CDR3 is TGTGCCAGCAGTGACGCCTGGACAGGGAACAATGAGCAGTTCTTC. It is translated as CASSDAWTGNNEQFF.

The CDR3 loop is CASSSPGLVTDTQYF. CDR3 DNA: TGTGCCAGCAGCTCCCCGGGACTAGTCACAGATACGCAGTATTTT. This rearrangement joins TRBV9 to TRBJ2-3, with 8 nucleotides matching TRBD2. The V and J ends lost 4 bases and 2 bases, in that order; junction bases with no gene match: 6. The CDR3 totals 15 residues. CDR1 is SGDLS and CDR2 is YYNGEE in the germline V gene.

The CDR3 protein is CASSLGGITDTQYF. The CDR3 bases are TGTGCCAGCAGTTTGGGGGGGATCACAGATACGCAGTATTTT. V gene TRBV6-6 combines with J gene TRBJ2-3; 7 bases fit TRBD2. The CDR3 sequence is 14 residues long. Germline-derived CDR1 and CDR2 are MNHNY and SVGAGI (reference sequence). J lost 2 bases, V lost 4 bases, and 3 bases had no gene match.

This chain connects TRBV7-2 to TRBJ2-3; the D gene is possibly TRBD2 (7 bases). Trimming pared 1 base from V and 9 bases from J, leaving 11 bases between. This CDR3 contains 13 residues. Germline V CDR1 and CDR2: SGHTA, FQGNSA. The CDR3 spells CASSLDGGGTQYF. DNA for the CDR3: TGTGCCAGCAGCTTAGATGGGGGGGGCACGCAGTATTTT.

The chain recombines TRBV14 with TRBJ1-2; 8 bases are a match to TRBD1. V trimming: 5 bases; J trimming: 3 bases; junction bases outside the gene matches: 5. Germline V gives CDR1 SGHDN, CDR2 FVKESK. CDR3 length equals 14 residues. In DNA form, the CDR3 reads TGTGCCAGCAGCAGACAGGGGATTGACTATGGCTACACCTTC. It codes for CASSRQGIDYGYTF.

The gene calls are TRBV9 and TRBJ2-7, with D perhaps matching TRBD2 (6 bases). Germline V gives CDR1 SGDLS, CDR2 YYNGEE. Trimming took 0 bases from V and 5 from J, leaving 12 bases between them. The CDR3 loop spans 14 amino acids. In nucleotides, the CDR3 is TGTGCCAGCAGCGTAGACGGGAGTGATGACGAGCAGTACTTC. Amino acids: CASSVDGSDDEQYF. The whole variable domain, filled in from reference TRBV9 and TRBJ2-7, reads DSGVTQTPKHLITATGQRVTLRCSPRSGDLSVYWYQQSLDQGLQFLIQYYNGEERAKGNILERFSAQQFPDLHSELNLSSLELGDSALYFCASSVDGSDDEQYFGPGTRLTVT.

The CDR3 nucleotides are TGTGCCAGCAGCCTGACTAGGGCCTACAATGAGCAGTTCTTC. This sequence encodes CASSLTRAYNEQFF. The chain joins TRBV7-2 to TRBJ2-1, with a weak D call TRBD2 (6 bases). V gave up 5 bases and J gave up 2 bases, with 10 bases separating them. The CDR3 totals 14 residues. The germline CDR1 and CDR2 sequences are SGHTA and FQGNSA.

The CDR3 DNA reads as TGCGCCAGCCGAACGGACAGCCGCTACGAGCAGTACTTC. This encodes CASRTDSRYEQYF. J is TRBJ2-7 and V is TRBV5-1; possible D gene TRBD1, 6 bases. The germline gives CDR1 SGHRS, CDR2 YFSETQ. Trimming removed 7 bases at V and 3 bases at J, with 14 bases between. The CDR3 contains 13 residues.

The CDR3 region has the DNA TGTGCCAGCACGCTCGAGTATACGCAGTATTTT. It encodes CASTLEYTQYF. The rearrangement uses TRBV6-6 and TRBJ2-3; D call uncertain. From germline, CDR1 is MNHNY and CDR2 SVGAGI (reference sequence). The CDR3 loop spans 11 amino acids. Trimming shortened V by 7 bases and J by 7 bases, and 9 bases separated the two germline ends.